Described below is a single T cell receptor beta chain sequence and its context. No antigen is known for it. Nothing much larger sits one base from this clone, and base qualities are not available. The sample is drawn from a study of T-cell reconstitution after alpha-beta-depleted transplantation in children (dated by TCRdb to between 2015 and 2016). Describing the broader study: T-cell immune reconstitution after TCRalphabeta/CD19-depleted allogeneic hematopoietic cell transplantation in children was quantitatively tracked in the study by means of TCR repertoire profiling.

The library relied on PCR. Sequencer: Illumina HiSeq 2500. Molecular barcoding was employed in the preparation of TCR libraries, with unique molecular identifiers being used to normalize TCRbeta repertoire quantification. The raw public reads went through TCRdb reprocessing: fastp at Q25, MiXCR clone calling, in-frame beta chains kept. Each CDR3 protein appears once, grouped with its most common genes and DNA. Within this sample are roughly 500,000 distinct CDR3 sequences, with roughly an eighth of them counted one time only. The top ten clonotypes cover over 5.5% of the sample. The clonotype was recovered from a human donor who donated a stem cell graft to a child with combined immunodeficiency. The material sequenced was PBMCs from the stem cell graft donor, taken from the stem cell graft.

Here the CDR3 is given as CACQGLAGVRGTGELFF. The DNA reads TGTGCCTGCCAAGGGCTAGCGGGAGTGAGAGGTACCGGGGAGCTGTTTTTT. Recombination connected TRBV30 to TRBJ2-2; 10 middle bases align to TRBD2. CDR1 GTSNPN and CDR2 SVGIG are derived from the germline V gene (reference sequence). Unmatched junction bases come to 15, with V trimmed by 6 bases and J by 5 bases. From the cysteine up to the phenylalanine, the CDR3 has a length of 17 residues. Here the CDR3 DNA is all that survives: 51 bases in frame from base 1.